The clone carrying this TCR beta chain was observed a few times. Its antigen is currently unknown. These data belong to a study of cytomegalovirus exposure and HLA in healthy donors. Primers for the PCR totalled 60 Vbeta and 13 Jbeta. Measured with immunoSEQ multiplex PCR; TCRdb has only the in-frame clones, and not every one. Of about 220,000 clones in the sample, more than 65% were seen once. V shed 1 base and J shed 7 bases, with 14 bases lying between them. The CDR3 is made up of 15 amino acids. Germline-derived CDR1 and CDR2 are SGHTS and YDEGEE. Study conclusions and caveats: In presence/absence analyses, roughly uniform sequencing depth across donors was assumed.

The TCR was taken from a woman younger than 45 in good health and CMV-seronegative. The material sequenced was PBMCs. J is TRBJ2-2 and V is TRBV5-8; D unresolved. CDR3 nucleotide sequence: TGTGCCAGCAGCTTGTCGTATTCCACTGGCGGGGAGCTGTTTTTT. Amino acids: CASSLSYSTGGELFF. Drawing the rest from reference TRBV5-8 and TRBJ2-2, the complete variable domain is EAGVTQSPTHLIKTRGQQATLRCSPISGHTSVYWYQQALGLGLQFLLWYDEGEERNRGNFPPRFSGRQFPNYSSELNVNALELEDSALYLCASSLSYSTGGELFFGEGSRLTVL.